The present T cell receptor beta chain was sequenced within a study of shared T cell receptors in the human thymus (dated by TCRdb to the early 2020s). Background on the whole study: The study examined how self-reactive, shared T-cell receptor alpha chains are generated in the human thymus.

V is cut by 4 bases and J by 6 bases, and the space between the germline ends is 12 bases. The germline V gene supplies CDR1 MNHEY and CDR2 SVGAGI. Inclusive of the bounding cysteine and phenylalanine, the CDR3 is 14 residues long. Only the CDR3 portion is preserved as DNA: 42 bases, with reading frame beginning at the first base. For this clone: Its recognized antigen is unknown. No base quality information exists; no much larger clone differs at one position.

Receptors were amplified or captured by the immunoSEQ multiplex PCR assay. TCRdb took this table from immuneACCESS and kept in-frame rearrangements with V and J called. Such tables lack part of the clones; where checked against another copy, unresolved V genes explain under half of the gap, and the rest is unexplained. The sample profile shows under 850,000 clones; around 89% of them were found once. 0.01% of the sample is in the top ten clones. The same data also contributed to another study, on human thymus T cells. From that second study: The donors were immunologically healthy infants in Finland who had open corrective cardiac surgery for congenital heart defects. Thymus tissue was collected as surgical resects that were removed during corrective cardiac surgery. Both the thymic and the peripheral blood repertoires appeared to show biased V and J gene segment usage. Highly overlapping thymic TCR repertoires among unrelated individuals were reported in the related research. The study described the TCR alpha and beta repertoires in roughly 8 infant thymus samples and a few matching peripheral blood samples. Donor ages ranged from 7 to 244 days, and the cohort comprised six male and a couple of female infants. Thymocytes were released mechanically from tissue and stored at -70 °C as pellets of roughly 9.5-31 million cells. A QIAsymphony instrument was used to extract genomic DNA from frozen cell pellets. The immunoSEQ multiplex PCR assay was used to amplify the TCRB and TCRAD loci from a standardized quantity of quality-controlled genomic DNA. The V(D)J region was spanned by amplicons of a length sufficient to cover the CDR3 and to identify V and J genes. The amplicons were sequenced on an Illumina platform via the commercial immunoSEQ service. Primer bias and sequencing errors were corrected using previously described methods, and TCRAD and TCRB definitions followed the IMGT database. Analysis of the repertoires was done with immunoSEQ Analyzer 3.0 and VDJTools and included basic statistics, V/J segment usage, diversity estimates, rarefaction and pairwise overlap. Diversity was estimated with Chao1, ChaoE, Efron-Thisted, Shannon and inverse Simpson indices, and also on datasets down-sampled to the smallest sample. Repertoire overlap used strict matching of CDR3 nucleotide sequence, V gene and J gene, with Jaccard-based multidimensional scaling clustering. Thymus samples yielded on average about 810,000 unique TCRB clonotypes, compared with 70,000 to 85,000 from blood samples.

The sequence is built from TRBV6-5 and TRBJ1-4; TRBD1 is a weak D gene call, 6 bases matching. Sequencing was carried out using thymocytes. The sequence came from a boy younger than two with a congenital heart defect. Donor details come from another sample of the same person, matched by shared clones. The nucleotides read TGTGCCAGCAGTTCCGCGGGGGCCGATGAAAAACTGTTTTTT. This gives the protein CASSSAGADEKLFF.